This TCR beta chain came from a study of post-analysis software for immune sequencing data. As for this clonotype: Its antigen is undetermined. At one boundary the junction diverges from the germline segment, which might be a read error.

Overall study results and limits: The five TRBV segments detected at higher frequency in patients than in controls included TRBV5-6, TRBV5-1 and TRBV20-1. Analysis by F measure revealed that same-batch samples clustered strongly together.

Presence of unique molecular identifiers characterized the TCR beta cDNA libraries. Starting from about 0.94 to 9.7 million T cells, the study yielded 500,000 or so cDNA molecules. A single record per CDR3 protein comes from TCRdb applying MiXCR to the PCR reads. The top ten hold over 1.5% of the sample, which has fewer than 700,000 distinct CDR3 sequences, 44% seen once. The CDR3 is made up of 14 amino acids. The germline gives CDR1 ENHRY, CDR2 SYGVKD. Sequenced: blood. The receptor was derived from a girl aged 5 to 17 with multiple sclerosis. The chain combines TRBV10-3 with TRBJ1-2, with a possible D match to TRBD1 (5 bases). Written as DNA, the CDR3 is TGTGCCATCCTCCAGACAGCCTCTAACCATGGCTACACCTTC. This codes for CAILQTASNHGYTF.